A single sample is the source of the 27 T cell receptor beta chains below, sequenced in a study of blood T cell repertoires in COVID-19. Data came from immunoSEQ multiplex PCR; TCRdb stores just in-frame clones and leaves some out. The profile shows approximately 230,000 clones, approximately 90% of them singletons. The specimen sequenced was PBMCs or T cells enriched from blood (not recorded which). The source is a woman aged 25 to 39 with acute COVID-19.

CDR3 sequence (DNA): TGTGCCAGCAGTTTAGTACAGCGGGAGAGCCAAGAGACCCAGTACTTC. Translated: CASSLVQRESQETQYF. V gene TRBV28 combines with J gene TRBJ2-5, with 8 bases that match TRBD2. V lost 2 bases to trimming and J lost 1 base; unmatched junction nucleotides: 6. This CDR3 is built from 16 residues. CDR1 MDHEN and CDR2 SYDVKM come from the germline V gene. Full variable domain (remainder filled in from reference TRBV28 and TRBJ2-5): DVKVTQSSRYLVKRTGEKVFLECVQDMDHENMFWYRQDPGLGLRLIYFSYDVKMKEKGDIPEGYSVSREKKERFSLILESASTNQTSMYLCASSLVQRESQETQYFGPGTRLLVL.

The chain is built from TRBV10-3 and TRBJ2-5, with 8 positions matching TRBD2. The germline CDR1 and CDR2 sequences are ENHRY and SYGVKD. CDR3 length: 17 amino acids. V lost 0 bases and J lost 1; bases outside the gene matches: 7. CDR3 sequence: CAISESTLAGGQETQYF. The CDR3 DNA reads TGTGCCATCAGTGAGTCGACGTTGGCGGGAGGCCAAGAGACCCAGTACTTC.

In this sample, this clone turned up a few times. This chain uses TRBV6-5 with TRBJ1-5; D ambiguous. Between the trimmed V and J ends, which lost 6 bases and 13 bases, there was a span of 16 bases. CDR3 length: 12 residues. Germline CDR1 and CDR2: MNHEY and SVGAGI. The CDR3 region is CASSPRGERQHF. The CDR3 DNA reads as TGTGCCAGCAGCCCAAGAGGCGAAAGACAGCATTTT.

The chain employs TRBV9 and TRBJ2-5; 14 bases are shared with TRBD2. Germline V gives CDR1 SGDLS, CDR2 YYNGEE. J lost 5 bases, V lost 4 bases, and 4 bases had no gene match. The CDR3 contains 15 residues. The chain's CDR3 is CASSMGLAGVETQYF. The CDR3 nucleotides are TGTGCCAGCAGCATGGGACTAGCGGGGGTTGAGACCCAGTACTTC.

The chain combines TRBV2 with TRBJ2-7; D not certain. From germline, CDR1 is SNHLY and CDR2 FYNNEI. The CDR3 is made up of 13 amino acids. Trimming removed 4 bases at V and 0 bases at J, with 7 bases between. CDR3 bases: TGTGCCAGCAGTGGCAGCGCCTCCTACGAGCAGTACTTC. This sequence encodes CASSGSASYEQYF. The full variable domain, rest sourced from reference TRBV2 and TRBJ2-7, is EPEVTQTPSHQVTQMGQEVILRCVPISNHLYFYWYRQILGQKVEFLVSFYNNEISEKSEIFDDQFSVERPDGSNFTLKIRSTKLEDSAMYFCASSGSASYEQYFGPGTRLTVT.

This clone was detected once. This rearrangement joins TRBV5-1 to TRBJ2-1, with 14 bases fitting TRBD2. The CDR3 is made up of 17 amino acids. Germline V lookup: CDR1 SGHRS, CDR2 YFSETQ. Unmatched junction bases numbered 6, after V lost 3 bases and J lost 4 bases. DNA for the CDR3: TGCGCCAGCAGCTCCAGACTAGCGGGGGGGCGTTACAATGAGCAGTTCTTC. Protein: CASSSRLAGGRYNEQFF.

The genes are TRBV6-5 and TRBJ1-6; 7 bases are shared with TRBD1. V was clipped by 7 bases and J by 10 bases; unmatched bases: 7. In germline, CDR1 is MNHEY, CDR2 SVGAGI. This CDR3 contains 13 residues. The CDR3 DNA is TGTGCCAGCACCGCGACAGGGCCCTCACCCCTCCACTTT. As protein: CASTATGPSPLHF.

The CDR3 loop reads CASSIDNSGFQPQHF. CDR3 nucleotide sequence: TGTGCCAGTAGTATAGATAATTCAGGGTTTCAGCCCCAGCATTTT. This chain links TRBV19 with TRBJ1-5, with D tentatively TRBD1 (5 bases). The length of the CDR3 is 15 residues. Germline values: CDR1 LNHDA, CDR2 SQIVND (reference sequence). V was cut by 0 bases and J by 6 bases, with 12 bases left in between.

This clone was recorded once. The V call is TRBV5-1, the J call TRBJ1-4; TRBD1 might be the D (6 bases). The length of the CDR3 is 16 residues. Trimming left V 4 bases short and J 8 bases short, with 21 bases between. Germline values: CDR1 SGHRS, CDR2 YFSETQ. CDR3 region: CASSRRGGAVEEKLFF. The CDR3 bases are TGCGCCAGCAGCCGTCGTGGGGGGGCTGTGGAGGAAAAACTGTTTTTT.

The chain is built from TRBV7-9 and TRBJ1-5; 10 bases align to TRBD1. V shed 5 bases and J 2 bases; nucleotides not matched to a gene: 6. CDR3 length: 16 residues. Germline V gene lookup returns CDR1 SEHNR and CDR2 FQNEAQ (reference sequence). The CDR3 DNA is TGTGCCAGCAGCACCTCCGGGACAGGGGGCAATCAGCCCCAGCATTTT. It yields the protein CASSTSGTGGNQPQHF.

This chain joins TRBV7-9 and TRBJ2-5; no clear D gene. Trimming stripped 2 bases from V and 3 bases from J, with 7 bases between. The V gene's germline CDR1 is SEHNR and CDR2 FQNEAQ (reference sequence). This CDR3 is built from 13 residues. CDR3 DNA sequence: TGTGCCAGCAGCTTAATCAGCGAAGAGACCCAGTACTTC. This translates into CASSLISEETQYF.

The V and J genes are TRBV5-1 and TRBJ2-1; D ambiguous. CDR1 and CDR2 from the germline V gene are SGHRS and YFSETQ. The CDR3 is made up of 14 amino acids. V shed 3 bases and J shed 5 bases, with 12 bases lying between them. CDR3 amino acids: CASSSTRTDNEQFF. The CDR3, as DNA: TGCGCCAGCAGCTCAACGAGAACTGACAATGAGCAGTTCTTC.

The chain recombines TRBV6-2 or TRBV6-3 with TRBJ2-7, with D maybe TRBD1 (6 bases). This CDR3 is 13 amino acids long. Germline values: CDR1 MNHEY, CDR2 SVGEGT. V was pared by 0 bases and J by 6 bases, with 9 bases between. The CDR3 DNA reads TGTGCCAGCAGTTACTCACCCAGGGGCGAGCAGTACTTC. Translating gives CASSYSPRGEQYF.

This chain uses TRBV5-6 with TRBJ1-2; no firm D call. CDR3 size: 14 residues. Trimming took 2 bases from V and 3 from J, leaving 11 bases between them. Germline CDR1 and CDR2: SGHDT and YYEEEE. The CDR3 coding sequence is TGTGCCAGCAGCTTTAGGAGCGATTACTATGGCTACACCTTC. The encoded protein is CASSFRSDYYGYTF.

This clone was observed once. V usage is TRBV20-1 and J usage is TRBJ1-2; no clear D. The germline gives CDR1 DFQATT, CDR2 SNEGSKA (reference sequence). Trimming removed 7 bases at V and 12 bases at J, with 15 bases between. The CDR3 loop spans 10 amino acids. The CDR3 sequence: CSVRSHAHTF. In nucleotides, the CDR3 is TGCAGTGTGAGGTCTCATGCCCACACCTTC.

The chain is built from TRBV6-5 and TRBJ1-3, with 7 bases fitting TRBD1. J lost 5 bases, V lost 5 bases, and 3 bases had no gene match. The CDR3 is 13 residues long. The germline V gene has CDR1 MNHEY and CDR2 SVGAGI. CDR3: CASSRQGRNTIYF. CDR3 bases: TGTGCCAGCAGTAGACAGGGACGAAACACCATATATTTT.

V is TRBV12-3 or TRBV12-4 and J is TRBJ2-7; no clear D gene. The CDR3 has 13 amino acids. V shed 2 bases and J shed 2 bases, with 7 bases lying between them. The CDR3 DNA sequence: TGTGCCAGCAGTTTACGGCAGGCCTACGAGCAGTACTTC. Protein: CASSLRQAYEQYF.

V and J are TRBV19 and TRBJ2-2; 8 nucleotides agree with TRBD2. V lost 11 bases, J lost 5 bases, and 4 bases stayed unmatched. The CDR3 has 12 residues. Germline V CDR1 and CDR2: LNHDA, SQIVND (reference sequence). CDR3 DNA sequence: TGTGCCGCGGGGGGCTGGACCGGGGAGCTGTTTTTT. Translation gives CAAGGWTGELFF. The variable domain in full, completed from reference TRBV19 and TRBJ2-2, reads DGGITQSPKYLFRKEGQNVTLSCEQNLNHDAMYWYRQDPGQGLRLIYYSQIVNDFQKGDIAEGYSVSREKKESFPLTVTSAQKNPTAFYLCAAGGWTGELFFGEGSRLTVL.

In this sample, this clone turned up once. The V call is TRBV19, the J call TRBJ1-5; 8 positions match TRBD1. The CDR3 extends over 18 amino acids. With V trimmed by 2 bases and J by 0 bases, 9 bases remained unmatched. Germline lookup yields CDR1 LNHDA and CDR2 SQIVND (reference sequence). CDR3 amino acids: CASSIWQGARNSNQPQHF. The CDR3 coding sequence is TGTGCCAGTAGTATATGGCAGGGGGCGAGGAATAGCAATCAGCCCCAGCATTTT.

The CDR3 sequence is CSASRGSYEQYF. CDR3 bases: TGCAGTGCTAGTCGGGGTAGCTACGAGCAGTACTTC. V and J are TRBV20-1 and TRBJ2-7; tentatively, D is TRBD2 (5 bases). The CDR3 is made up of 12 amino acids. Germline values: CDR1 DFQATT, CDR2 SNEGSKA (reference sequence). The V gene lost 3 bases and the J gene lost 3 bases, with 9 bases spanning the gap.

This chain connects TRBV4-1 to TRBJ2-3; the D gene is possibly TRBD2 (7 bases). Germline loops: CDR1 MGHRA, CDR2 YSYEKL. The V gene lost 4 bases and the J gene lost 4 bases, with 21 bases spanning the gap. This CDR3 region has 17 residues. Written as DNA, the CDR3 is TGCGCCAGCAGCCTCACCATGGCCGGGGGGCGGTCAGATACGCAGTATTTT. This encodes CASSLTMAGGRSDTQYF.

This rearrangement joins TRBV28 to TRBJ2-2; D is uncertain. Germline assignment: CDR1 MDHEN and CDR2 SYDVKM. V lost 5 bases, J lost 4 bases, and 8 bases lay in between. The CDR3 is 13 residues long. CDR3 nucleotides: TGTGCCAGCAGTCTGACAACCACCGGGGAGCTGTTTTTT. As protein: CASSLTTTGELFF.

The chain uses TRBV5-1 and TRBJ2-4; TRBD1 is a possible D gene (5 bases). Germline V CDR1 and CDR2: SGHRS, YFSETQ. Trimming took 0 bases from V and 4 from J, leaving 11 bases between them. The CDR3 has 15 residues. CDR3 protein: CASSLEGIGKNIQYF. DNA for the CDR3: TGCGCCAGCAGCTTGGAGGGGATCGGGAAAAACATTCAGTACTTC.

This chain links TRBV27 with TRBJ2-7; a possible D gene is TRBD2 (5 bases). V was clipped by 7 bases and J by 5 bases, with 24 bases between them. Germline V gene sequence: CDR1 MNHEY, CDR2 SMNVEV (reference sequence). The CDR3 runs to 16 residues. The CDR3 region has the DNA TGTGCCAGCACATCGTCTCCGTGGGAGCGGATAAACGAGCAGTACTTC. Protein product: CASTSSPWERINEQYF.

The chain has TRBV5-1 and TRBJ2-5, with 10 bases fitting TRBD2. The junction had 9 bases not matched to a gene; V was cut back by 0 bases and J by 7 bases. CDR3 length: 16 amino acids. CDR1 and CDR2 (germline): SGHRS, YFSETQ. The CDR3 DNA follows: TGCGCCAGCAGCTTGGCCCCAGCGGGGGGGCCTGGGACCCAGTACTTC. This gives the protein CASSLAPAGGPGTQYF.

The chain joins TRBV28 to TRBJ1-5; no reliable D call. The CDR3 sequence is 14 residues long. V lost 2 bases and J lost 3, with 8 bases in between. Germline assignment: CDR1 MDHEN and CDR2 SYDVKM. CDR3 in amino acids: CASSLHSPNQPQHF. The CDR3 DNA sequence: TGTGCCAGCAGTTTACACAGCCCCAATCAGCCCCAGCATTTT. Full variable domain (missing parts from reference TRBV28 and TRBJ1-5): DVKVTQSSRYLVKRTGEKVFLECVQDMDHENMFWYRQDPGLGLRLIYFSYDVKMKEKGDIPEGYSVSREKKERFSLILESASTNQTSMYLCASSLHSPNQPQHFGDGTRLSIL.

The rearrangement links TRBV25-1 to TRBJ2-5; D call uncertain. From germline, CDR1 is MGHDK and CDR2 SYGVNS. There are 14 residues in the CDR3. V was pared by 4 bases and J by 5 bases, with 14 bases between. In DNA, the CDR3 is TGTGCCAGCAGTGGCCCTAGTTTTTGGGAGACCCAGTACTTC. This codes for CASSGPSFWETQYF.